These T cell receptor beta chains were read from a single sample in a study of beta chain features in type 1 diabetes. Using immunoSEQ multiplex PCR, the repertoire was profiled, and TCRdb retains in-frame clones only, with some absent. The sample has approximately 150,000 clones; approximately 10% are singletons. Sequencing was done on a sample of central memory CD4+ T cells from blood. All receptors come from a man aged 25-45 years with type 1 diabetes. Each CDR3 is given with its conserved first and last residue. The D gene is left open where the match is weak. The size entry is marked missing in some rows and otherwise reads once, few, many or a size class.

few	TRBV5-1	TRBJ2-1	NA	TGCGCCAGCAGCGTGAAAGGGGACTGGGTCAATGAGCAGTTCTTC	CASSVKGDWVNEQFF
few	TRBV7-9	TRBJ2-6	NA	TGTGCCAGCAGCTTGGACAGCTCCGGAGCGAGGGCCAACGTCCTGACTTTC	CASSLDSSGARANVLTF
few	TRBV18	TRBJ2-3	NA	TGTGCCAGCTCACCAGAGGCGGATACGCAGTATTTT	CASSPEADTQYF
NA	TRBV28	TRBJ1-2	NA	TGTGCCAGCGGCGGCAGCTACTATGGCTACACCTTC	CASGGSYYGYTF
few	TRBV5-4	TRBJ2-2	NA	TGTGCCAGCAGCCCGGGGGAGCGGCGGACTGGCGGGGAGCTGTTTTTT	CASSPGERRTGGELFF
few	TRBV2	TRBJ2-5	NA	NA	CASSTSTGRQETQYF
NA	TRBV20-1	TRBJ1-1	TRBD1	TGCAGTGCTGGGGGACAGGTTGAAGCTTTCTTT	CSAGGQVEAFF
few	TRBV30	TRBJ1-6	TRBD1	TGTGCCTGGGGGATGACAGGGAATTCACCCCTCCACTTT	CAWGMTGNSPLHF
NA	TRBV6-6	TRBJ2-3	NA	TGTGCCAGCAACCCTACCCCGGGACTTCTCACAGATACGCAGTATTTT	CASNPTPGLLTDTQYF
many	TRBV28	TRBJ2-7	TRBD1	TGTGCCAGCAGTCCGCCGGGACAGGGGTTCCACGAGCAGTACTTC	CASSPPGQGFHEQYF
NA	TRBV5-1	TRBJ1-1	TRBD1	TGCGCCAGCAGCCCACGACAGGGGGCCGGGTTGCGGGCTTTCTTT	CASSPRQGAGLRAFF
few	TRBV7-2	TRBJ2-3	NA	TGTGCCAGCAGCTTAGCGAGGGGGGGCACATATACGCAGTATTTT	CASSLARGGTYTQYF